These 21 T cell receptor beta chains came from one sample sequenced in a study of OX40 agonist ivuxolimab in advanced cancers. Measured with immunoSEQ multiplex PCR; TCRdb has only the in-frame clones, and not every one. The repertoire includes some 74,000 clones, 70% to 85% of them detected once, and about 4% sits in the top ten. Specimen: CD4+ or CD8+ T cells sorted from blood, collected in a trial of the OX40 agonist ivuxolimab. The receptors come from an adult with an advanced solid tumor such as melanoma, head and neck, liver or kidney cancer.

V usage is TRBV9 and J usage is TRBJ1-1; no reliable D call. Germline assignment: CDR1 SGDLS and CDR2 YYNGEE. The CDR3 is 16 residues long. Deletions cut 4 bases from V and 1 base from J, with 17 bases between. The CDR3 DNA is TGTGCCAGCAGCCGAACGCGGTTCTCGGGGAACACTGAAGCTTTCTTT. The encoded protein is CASSRTRFSGNTEAFF.

The chain carries TRBV5-1 and TRBJ2-5; perhaps D is TRBD1 or TRBD2 (5 bases each). The V and J ends lost 2 bases and 1 base respectively, with 15 bases between them. CDR1 and CDR2 from the germline V gene are SGHRS and YFSETQ. This CDR3 has 16 residues. The CDR3 DNA sequence: TGCGCCAGCAGCTTCACACCGGCGAGGGGCCAAGAGACCCAGTACTTC. Its translation is CASSFTPARGQETQYF. The whole variable domain, filled in from reference TRBV5-1 and TRBJ2-5, reads KAGVTQTPRYLIKTRGQQVTLSCSPISGHRSVSWYQQTPGQGLQFLFEYFSETQRNKGNFPGRFSGRQFSNSRSEMNVSTLELGDSALYLCASSFTPARGQETQYFGPGTRLLVL.

V is TRBV28 and J is TRBJ2-7; D unresolved. Between the trimmed V and J ends, which lost 4 bases and 6 bases, there was a span of 7 bases. The germline V gene encodes CDR1 MDHEN and CDR2 SYDVKM. The CDR3 is 11 residues long. In DNA form, the CDR3 reads TGTGCCAGCAGTTCCCTTCCCGAGCAGTACTTC. Amino acid sequence: CASSSLPEQYF.

V gene TRBV15 combines with J gene TRBJ2-3; TRBD2 agrees at 9 bases. After removal of 0 bases from V and 4 bases from J, the junction contained 2 bases not matched to a gene. Germline values: CDR1 LNHNV, CDR2 YYDKDF (reference sequence). This CDR3 region has 15 residues. The CDR3 bases are TGTGCCACCAGCAGAGATGCGGGAGGGCCAGATACGCAGTATTTT. It encodes CATSRDAGGPDTQYF.

This rearrangement joins TRBV19 to TRBJ2-7, with 11 bases identical to TRBD1. Germline CDR1 is LNHDA and CDR2 is SQIVND (reference sequence). V shed 10 bases, J shed 4 bases, and the junction held 6 bases outside the gene matches. The CDR3 contains 13 residues. This CDR3 is CATEDRGRYEQYF. CDR3 DNA sequence: TGTGCCACCGAGGACAGGGGGCGGTACGAGCAGTACTTC.

This clone was observed a single time. The chain combines TRBV5-4 with TRBJ2-7, with 7 nucleotides matching TRBD1. With 5 bases clipped from V and 2 bases from J, the junction kept 4 bases outside the gene matches. This CDR3 has 13 amino acids. Germline V gives CDR1 SGHNT, CDR2 YYREEE (reference sequence). CDR3 bases: TGTGCCAGCAGACCCGGGACAGCCTACGAGCAGTACTTC. Translated: CASRPGTAYEQYF.

V gene TRBV6-6 combines with J gene TRBJ2-2; D remains unclear. This CDR3 has 15 amino acids. The V and J ends lost 0 bases and 4 bases respectively, with 9 bases between them. CDR1 and CDR2 from the germline V gene are MNHNY and SVGAGI (reference sequence). The CDR3 DNA sequence: TGTGCCAGCAGTTACTCTCGCGGTCCCACCGGGGAGCTGTTTTTT. This gives the protein CASSYSRGPTGELFF.

The rearrangement links TRBV14 to TRBJ2-5, with D unclear. Deletions cut 2 bases from V and 0 bases from J, with 13 bases between. The CDR3 spans 16 residues. CDR1 is SGHDN, CDR2 FVKESK, per germline. For the CDR3, the DNA is TGTGCCAGCAGCCAACGTCTACCTCTGTACCAAGAGACCCAGTACTTC. Its protein product is CASSQRLPLYQETQYF.

The chain couples TRBV28 to TRBJ2-1, with 12 bases matching TRBD1. Germline assignment: CDR1 MDHEN and CDR2 SYDVKM. This CDR3 contains 18 residues. V lost 4 bases, J lost 6 bases, and 13 bases stayed unmatched. This CDR3 is CASSSELTGTGGLNEQFF. In nucleotides, the CDR3 is TGTGCCAGCAGTTCCGAACTCACCGGGACAGGGGGCCTCAATGAGCAGTTCTTC.

This chain connects TRBV19 to TRBJ2-2; D uncertain. The CDR3 contains 15 residues. Deletions cut 9 bases from V and 6 bases from J, with 20 bases between. Germline values: CDR1 LNHDA, CDR2 SQIVND (reference sequence). Here the CDR3 reads CASLRPSPAAGELFF. CDR3 DNA: TGTGCCAGCCTACGACCCTCTCCGGCGGCCGGGGAGCTGTTTTTT.

The genes are TRBV9 and TRBJ2-6; TRBD1 or TRBD2 may be the D gene (5 bases each). Trimming cost V 0 bases and J 1 base, with 20 bases left between them. Per germline, CDR1 SGDLS and CDR2 YYNGEE. CDR3 size: 20 residues. This CDR3 is CASSVARDRGPSSGANVLTF. As DNA, the CDR3 is TGTGCCAGCAGCGTAGCACGGGACCGGGGACCTTCGTCTGGGGCCAACGTCCTGACTTTC.

Turning to this clone: The DNA is omitted, as the CDR3 cannot be located on it reliably, and the CDR3 follows TCRdb's listing. The V and J genes are TRBV21-1 and TRBJ2-6; the table's TRBD1 call for D was not verified on the DNA. TRBV21-1 is a pseudogene locus. The CDR3 is 20 amino acids long, termini counted. This CDR3 is CAQTGSWVLLWGSGANVLTF.

This clone was seen a single time. This chain connects TRBV19 to TRBJ2-1, with D maybe TRBD2 (5 bases). Germline CDR1 and CDR2: LNHDA and SQIVND (reference sequence). The CDR3 has 13 amino acids. V was trimmed by 3 bases and J by 3 bases, leaving 6 bases between them. The CDR3 coding sequence is TGTGCCAGTAGTATTGGACTCTACAATGAGCAGTTCTTC. Translation gives CASSIGLYNEQFF.

This chain links TRBV4-1 with TRBJ2-7; D perhaps matches TRBD2 (6 bases). This CDR3 spans 15 amino acids. Trimming removed 2 bases from V and 7 bases from J, with 18 bases in between. CDR1 is MGHRA and CDR2 is YSYEKL in the germline V gene. The CDR3 protein is CASSQKSGSPWEQYF. In DNA, the CDR3 is TGCGCCAGCAGCCAAAAGTCCGGGAGCCCTTGGGAGCAGTACTTC.

In this sample, this clone turned up a few times. The rearrangement uses TRBV6-6 and TRBJ2-1; D gene unclear. Germline CDR1 and CDR2: MNHNY and SVGAGI (reference sequence). This CDR3 region has 12 residues. V lost 5 bases, J lost 6 bases, and 8 bases lay in between. The CDR3 protein is CASSPSRNEQFF. In DNA form, the CDR3 reads TGTGCCAGCAGTCCATCGCGCAATGAGCAGTTCTTC.

This clone was detected only a few times. The chain combines TRBV7-2 with TRBJ2-7, with TRBD2 matching over 8 bases. Trimming removed 2 bases from V and 3 bases from J; junction bases left unmatched: 3. CDR1 is SGHTA and CDR2 is FQGNSA in the germline V gene. The CDR3 contains 14 residues. In DNA, the CDR3 is TGTGCCAGCAGCTTAACCGGGGGGGACTACGAGCAGTACTTC. It yields the protein CASSLTGGDYEQYF.

In this sample, this clone turned up once. V gene TRBV5-1 combines with J gene TRBJ2-1; 12 positions agree with TRBD2. There are 16 residues in the CDR3. The trim removed 0 bases at V and 9 bases at J, leaving 7 bases unmatched. CDR1 is SGHRS and CDR2 is YFSETQ in the germline V gene. The CDR3 here is CASSLGLAGVKGEQFF. CDR3 in DNA: TGCGCCAGCAGCTTGGGACTAGCGGGAGTTAAGGGTGAGCAGTTCTTC.

The chain couples TRBV9 to TRBJ2-7, with TRBD2 matching over 11 bases. The CDR3 has 15 residues. The ends lost 4 bases at V and 2 bases at J; junction bases unmatched: 5. From germline, CDR1 is SGDLS and CDR2 YYNGEE. In DNA form, the CDR3 reads TGTGCCAGCAGCCCGAGGGGACTAGCGGCCTACGAGCAGTACTTC. It yields the protein CASSPRGLAAYEQYF. Full variable domain (missing parts from reference TRBV9 and TRBJ2-7): DSGVTQTPKHLITATGQRVTLRCSPRSGDLSVYWYQQSLDQGLQFLIQYYNGEERAKGNILERFSAQQFPDLHSELNLSSLELGDSALYFCASSPRGLAAYEQYFGPGTRLTVT.

This clone appeared once. The rearrangement uses TRBV11-2 and TRBJ2-7; TRBD1 aligns across 9 bases. CDR1 is SGHAT and CDR2 is FQNNGV in the germline V gene. The junction had 4 bases not matched to a gene; V was cut back by 5 bases and J by 5 bases. The CDR3 runs to 13 residues. The CDR3 sequence is CASSPRDRDEQYF. DNA for the CDR3: TGTGCCAGCAGCCCCCGGGACAGGGACGAGCAGTACTTC.

V usage is TRBV28 and J usage is TRBJ2-3; D remains ambiguous. Trimming took off 1 base at V and 5 bases at J, with 10 bases between the two ends. This CDR3 spans 14 amino acids. CDR1 is MDHEN, CDR2 SYDVKM, per germline. The CDR3 region has the DNA TGTGCCAGCAGTTTATCCCAGAGACAAGATACGCAGTATTTT. Translating gives CASSLSQRQDTQYF.

The chain uses TRBV30 and TRBJ2-7; the D is unclear. V was cut by 1 base and J by 3 bases, with 13 bases left in between. In germline, CDR1 is GTSNPN, CDR2 SVGIG (reference sequence). CDR3 length: 14 residues. The CDR3 protein is CAWSATGSDYEQYF. The DNA for the CDR3 is TGTGCCTGGAGTGCCACCGGGTCGGACTACGAGCAGTACTTC.